The 8 T cell receptor beta chains presented below share a single source sample, sequenced in a study of blood T cell repertoires in COVID-19. Method: immunoSEQ multiplex PCR; TCRdb's copy keeps in-frame clones and lacks some. Here the sample spans just under 300,000 clones, around 90% being singletons. Sample: peripheral blood. These receptor sequences come from a man aged 65 to 79 with acute or convalescent COVID-19.

The chain is built from TRBV9 and TRBJ2-3, with 7 bases that match TRBD2. With V trimmed by 0 bases and J by 4 bases, 8 bases remained unmatched. The CDR3 spans 16 residues. Germline V gene data show CDR1 as SGDLS and CDR2 as YYNGEE. CDR3 coding DNA: TGTGCCAGCAGCGTAGGTAGTAGCGGGTCAGCAGATACGCAGTATTTT. Amino acids: CASSVGSSGSADTQYF.

This clone appeared a single time. CDR3 nucleotides: TGTGCCAGTGACCCGTCCCGGGGATTCAATCAGCCCCAGCATTTT. As protein: CASDPSRGFNQPQHF. The gene calls are TRBV6-5 and TRBJ1-5; D remains unclear. Germline values: CDR1 MNHEY, CDR2 SVGAGI. There are 15 residues in the CDR3. V was clipped by 9 bases and J by 3 bases, with 18 bases between them.

The chain links TRBV4-2 to TRBJ1-5; 8 bases agree with TRBD1. CDR1 LGHNA and CDR2 YNFKEQ come from the germline V gene. This CDR3 has 15 amino acids. J gave up 6 bases and V 4 bases, and 8 bases lay outside the gene matches. The CDR3 coding sequence is TGTGCCAGCAGCCTCAAGGACAGGGATTCTCAGCCCCAGCATTTT. Its protein is CASSLKDRDSQPQHF.

The rearrangement uses TRBV5-4 and TRBJ2-2; D may be TRBD1 (5 bases). The CDR3 runs to 13 residues. The V end lost 4 bases, the J end lost 7 bases, and 11 bases lay between the germline ends. Germline V gene data show CDR1 as SGHNT and CDR2 as YYREEE (reference sequence). The CDR3 DNA reads as TGTGCCAGCAGCGCCAGGGATATCGGGGAGCTGTTTTTT. Amino acids: CASSARDIGELFF.

The chain links TRBV5-1 to TRBJ2-7; D is possibly TRBD2 (6 bases). This CDR3 has 13 amino acids. The V end lost 4 bases, the J end lost 5 bases, and 13 bases lay between the germline ends. Germline V gene lookup returns CDR1 SGHRS and CDR2 YFSETQ. DNA of the CDR3: TGCGCCAGCAGCGGAGGGTCAATCGACGAGCAGTACTTC. Translating it yields CASSGGSIDEQYF.

Only one count was recorded for this clone. The genes are TRBV4-3 and TRBJ2-7, with D perhaps TRBD2 (5 bases). The ends were cut back, 8 bases at V and 0 bases at J, with 14 bases in the middle. Germline V lookup: CDR1 LGHNA, CDR2 YSLEER. The CDR3 spans 14 residues. CDR3 DNA: TGCGCCAGCTCCCTGGCGGGCCACTCCTACGAGCAGTACTTC. As protein: CASSLAGHSYEQYF.

The chain has TRBV18 and TRBJ2-7; TRBD2 is a possible D gene (5 bases). Trimming took 3 bases from V and 9 from J, leaving 18 bases between them. The CDR3 has 14 residues. Germline CDR1 is KGHSH and CDR2 is LQKENI. The CDR3 bases are TGTGCCAGCTCACCGAGGGAAGGTCGTGTAGGGCAGTACTTC. It is translated as CASSPREGRVGQYF.

The genes are TRBV3-1 (or the pseudogene TRBV3-2) and TRBJ2-1, with 13 bases matching TRBD2. CDR1 LGHDT and CDR2 YNNKEL come from the germline V gene (reference sequence). The CDR3 loop spans 16 amino acids. J gave up 6 bases and V 6 bases, and 8 bases lay outside the gene matches. CDR3 nucleotide sequence: TGTGCCAGCAGTAGGACTAGCGGGGGCGGGGTCAATGAGCAGTTCTTC. Its protein is CASSRTSGGGVNEQFF.